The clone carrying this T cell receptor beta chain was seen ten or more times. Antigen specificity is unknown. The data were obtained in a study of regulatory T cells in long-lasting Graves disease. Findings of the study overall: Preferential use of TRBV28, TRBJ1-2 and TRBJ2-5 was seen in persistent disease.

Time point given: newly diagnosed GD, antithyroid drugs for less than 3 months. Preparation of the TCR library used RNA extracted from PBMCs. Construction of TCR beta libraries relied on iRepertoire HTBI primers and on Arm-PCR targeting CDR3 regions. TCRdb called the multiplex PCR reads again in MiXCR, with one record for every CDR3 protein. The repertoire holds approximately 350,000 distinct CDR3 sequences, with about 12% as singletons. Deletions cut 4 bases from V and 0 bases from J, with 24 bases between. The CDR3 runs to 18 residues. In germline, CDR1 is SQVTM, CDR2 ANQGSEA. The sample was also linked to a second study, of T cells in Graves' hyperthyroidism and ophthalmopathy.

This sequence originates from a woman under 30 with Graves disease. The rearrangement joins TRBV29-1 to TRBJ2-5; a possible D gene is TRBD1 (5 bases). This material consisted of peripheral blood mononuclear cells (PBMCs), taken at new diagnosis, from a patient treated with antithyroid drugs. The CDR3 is CSVGGVSGGTQNQETQYF. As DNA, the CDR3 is TGCAGCGTTGGGGGCGTTAGTGGCGGTACCCAAAACCAAGAGACCCAGTACTTC.